Below, one T cell receptor (beta chain) is given with its context. Its antigen specificity is not known. There are no base qualities to consult, and no much larger clone falls within one base. The method behind the library was 5' RACE. Reads for this sample came from an Illumina HiSeq 2500. The second PCR ran for roughly 7 to 12 cycles and used a J-beta primer mix along with a sample-barcoded 5' primer. A template-switch 5' adaptor carrying 12 random nucleotides introduced a unique molecular identifier onto each TCR beta cDNA molecule. Each sample yielded at least 2.5 million CDR3-containing paired-end reads. First-strand cDNA was synthesized from all RNA with the Mint cDNA synthesis kit, primed by a TRBC-specific oligonucleotide. Following uracil-DNA glycosylase treatment, a first 18-cycle PCR with universal primers M1SS and BC2_uni_R was performed on all cDNA. In the authors' own workflow: For normalization, 1 million high-quality reads were randomly selected from each sample, with every read carrying a distinct molecular identifier. Instead of being binned into consensus sequences, reads with shared molecular identifiers were discarded. MiTCR, run with a Q25 quality threshold and the strictest error-elimination algorithm, handled CDR3 identification, clonotype clustering and error correction. Lower-bound total TCR beta diversity was estimated with a nonparametric unseen species model using Euler transformation. Clones were called with MiXCR by TCRdb after fastp trimmed the public reads at Q25, and only in-frame beta chains were retained. Under each unique CDR3 protein, matching rows form one entry showing the most common genes and DNA. Here the V and J calls rest on TCRdb's processing, not on the authors' analysis. The sample table holds 700,000 or so distinct CDR3 sequences, of which less than 45% were seen once. Of the sample, about 30% falls within the top ten clones.

Systemically healthy Caucasian individuals from Russia, 35 to 40 in total and aged roughly 6 to 100 years, were included as donors. Ten milliliters of peripheral blood were drawn from each donor into EDTA-treated Vacutainer tubes. Ficoll-Paque density-gradient centrifugation was used to isolate PBMCs, with at least 6 million obtained per sample. Trizol reagent was used to extract total RNA from the PBMCs, yielding at least 5.5 micrograms per sample. The percentages of naive CD45RAhigh/CD27high T cells were determined by flow cytometry on a PBMC aliquot from every donor. The data were obtained in a study of blood T cells in healthy people across ages (dated by TCRdb to between 2015 and 2016). With regard to the full study: Template switching captured roughly one uniquely barcoded TCR beta cDNA molecule per two T cells in model experiments. Donors of different ages were randomly distributed across sequencing lanes to avoid experimental bias. The study measured age-related changes in TCR beta repertoire diversity using deep sequencing normalized with unique cDNA molecular identifiers. For two donors (one aged 18 to 30 and one aged 80 or older), the study analyzed two additional independent replicas of 1 million unique cDNA reads from the same blood draw. Donors were grouped into four age groups: young (average approximately 16 years), middle-aged (less than 40), aged (over 55) and long-lived (roughly 80).

The CDR3, from cysteine to phenylalanine, totals 14 residues. Only CDR3 DNA is held: 42 bases, read in frame from base 1. CDR1 and CDR2, per the germline V gene (reference sequence), are DFQATT and SNEGSKA. V lost 1 base and J lost 1 base, and the count of bases not matched to a germline gene is 1. Beyond this particular receptor, the publication reports: The long-lived group showed more naive CD4+ T cells, fewer expanded clones and increased TCR diversity than the aged group, suggesting age selection. Observed TCR beta diversity per million T cells fell roughly linearly with age, and a significant reduction was already apparent by age around 40. Observed TCR beta diversity correlated strongly with the percentage of naive T cells measured by flow cytometry. Because donor CMV infection status was unknown, age-related changes in expanded clonotypes were potentially confounded. Estimates of total diversity based on one million sequenced T cells were considered lower bounds and underestimates. Bulk unsorted PBMC profiling prevented conclusive comparison of naive and antigen-experienced compartments.

The chain is encoded by TRBV20-1 joined to TRBJ1-3, and TRBD1 aligns with 7 junction nucleotides. This receptor was taken from a man older than 75 in good health. The sequenced material came from blood. The nucleotide sequence reads as follows: TGCAGTGCTAGAGGGGACAGATCTGGAAACACCATATATTTT. Its amino acids are CSARGDRSGNTIYF.